This passage covers 32 T cell receptor beta chains from one sample sequenced in a study of cytomegalovirus exposure and HLA in healthy donors (dated by TCRdb to about 2017). The method was the immunoSEQ multiplex PCR assay. A mixture of 60 forward primers for TCR Vbeta segments and 13 reverse primers for TCR Jbeta segments was used in the multiplex PCR. TCRdb mirrors the immuneACCESS table, restricted to in-frame sequences. Some clones are absent from its copies; in checked studies, under half trace to an unresolved V gene, and the reason for the others is unknown. The sample table contains roughly 48,000 clones; only one count was recorded for about 78% of them. The ten most abundant clones make up 3.4% of the sample. The source material was PBMCs. All receptors derive from a young woman in good health and CMV-seronegative.

This chain connects TRBV6-5 to TRBJ2-3; 7 bases line up with TRBD2. The V gene end was trimmed by 6 bases and the J gene end by 7 bases; junction bases not matched to a gene: 10. The CDR3 is made up of 14 amino acids. Germline CDR1 MNHEY, CDR2 SVGAGI. CDR3 DNA sequence: TGTGCCAGCAGCCCCGTCGCGGGGGATCATACGCAGTATTTT. Translating gives CASSPVAGDHTQYF.

The chain joins TRBV5-1 to TRBJ2-7; TRBD2 agrees at 10 bases. Germline trimming cut 4 bases from V and 3 bases from J; bases unmatched to any gene: 7. From germline, CDR1 is SGHRS and CDR2 YFSETQ. The CDR3 has 15 amino acids. The CDR3 DNA reads as TGCGCCAGCAGCGGAAGACTAGCGGGCTTCTACGAGCAGTACTTC. This gives the protein CASSGRLAGFYEQYF.

V and J are TRBV11-2 and TRBJ2-1; the D is unclear. Trimming removed 5 bases at V and 5 bases at J, with 4 bases between. Looked up from germline, CDR1 is SGHAT and CDR2 is FQNNGV. The CDR3 has 11 amino acids. The chain's CDR3 is CASSLDNEQFF. CDR3 DNA sequence: TGTGCCAGCAGCCTCGACAATGAGCAGTTCTTC.

J is TRBJ2-7 and V is TRBV7-2; D call uncertain. CDR3 size: 13 residues. Germline V lookup: CDR1 SGHTA, CDR2 FQGNSA. V gave up 6 bases and J gave up 0 bases, with 9 bases separating them. CDR3 nucleotide sequence: TGTGCCAGCAGAGCCTCGAGCTCCTACGAGCAGTACTTC. It translates to CASRASSSYEQYF.

This clone was detected once. The chain has TRBV27 and TRBJ2-1, with no clear D. CDR3 length: 13 residues. Germline lookup yields CDR1 MNHEY and CDR2 SMNVEV (reference sequence). The V and J ends lost 7 bases and 5 bases respectively, with 12 bases between them. The CDR3 nucleotides are TGTGCCAGCATCCCCAGGAAAGACAATGAGCAGTTCTTC. Its protein product is CASIPRKDNEQFF.

Only a few counts were recorded for this clone. The J gene is TRBJ1-1, the V gene TRBV19; 7 bases are shared with TRBD1. This CDR3 comprises 14 residues. Germline-derived CDR1 and CDR2 are LNHDA and SQIVND (reference sequence). Trimming at V came to 6 bases and at J to 3 bases, leaving 7 bases not matched to a gene. The CDR3 DNA is TGTGCCAGTAGCCACAGGGGAGCTTACACTGAAGCTTTCTTT. Translating gives CASSHRGAYTEAFF.

This clone was counted between two and nine times. The chain combines TRBV4-2 with TRBJ1-4; 7 bases map to TRBD1. J gave up 6 bases and V 5 bases, and 9 bases lay outside the gene matches. Germline lookup yields CDR1 LGHNA and CDR2 YNFKEQ. The length of the CDR3 is 15 residues. In DNA, the CDR3 is TGTGCCAGCAGCACTCGGACAGGTGGGGATGAAAAACTGTTTTTT. It encodes CASSTRTGGDEKLFF.

Only a few counts were recorded for this clone. V gene TRBV6-1 combines with J gene TRBJ2-7; 7 bases fit TRBD2. Germline CDR1 and CDR2: MNHNS and SASEGT. V shed 4 bases, J shed 3 bases, and the junction held 9 bases outside the gene matches. CDR3 length: 15 residues. The CDR3 region is CASSVPGLLYYEQYF. CDR3 sequence (DNA): TGTGCCAGCAGTGTTCCGGGACTATTATACTACGAGCAGTACTTC.

This clone has only a few counts. CDR3 bases: TGTGCCAGCAGTGAAGATAACTCTGGGGCCAACGTCCTGACTTTC. Amino acids: CASSEDNSGANVLTF. This chain joins TRBV6-1 and TRBJ2-6, with D unresolved. The germline V gene has CDR1 MNHNS and CDR2 SASEGT. The CDR3 runs to 15 residues. Trimming cost V 1 base and J 0 bases, with 4 bases left between them.

V usage is TRBV29-1 and J usage is TRBJ2-1, with 11 bases that match TRBD1. This CDR3 region has 13 residues. Looked up from germline, CDR1 is SQVTM and CDR2 is ANQGSEA. Unmatched junction bases numbered 4, after V lost 8 bases and J lost 4 bases. CDR3 sequence reads: CSTGTGGYNEQFF. Written as DNA, the CDR3 is TGCAGCACCGGGACAGGGGGTTACAATGAGCAGTTCTTC.

V gene TRBV29-1 combines with J gene TRBJ1-3, with unresolved D. Trimming took off 4 bases at V and 1 base at J, with 11 bases between the two ends. The germline V gene encodes CDR1 SQVTM and CDR2 ANQGSEA. The CDR3 has 14 amino acids. CDR3 region: CSVASPESGNTIYF. CDR3 bases: TGCAGCGTTGCTAGTCCAGAATCTGGAAACACCATATATTTT.

Only a few counts were recorded for this clone. The V call is TRBV15, the J call TRBJ1-3; 9 nucleotides agree with TRBD1. After removal of 1 base from V and 6 bases from J, the junction contained 10 bases not matched to a gene. This CDR3 is 17 amino acids long. Germline V CDR1 and CDR2: LNHNV, YYDKDF (reference sequence). The CDR3 nucleotides read TGTGCCACCAGCAGAGGGAACCCGGGACAGGGCACAAACACCATATATTTT. Translated, it gives CATSRGNPGQGTNTIYF.

This clone is a singleton in its sample. CDR3 amino acids: CASSLGAGTETYEQYF. The CDR3 nucleotides are TGTGCCAGCAGCTTAGGGGCCGGGACAGAGACCTACGAGCAGTACTTC. The J gene is TRBJ2-7, the V gene TRBV7-2; 7 bases are a match to TRBD1. The CDR3 sequence is 16 residues long. Germline assignment: CDR1 SGHTA and CDR2 FQGNSA. V lost 1 base and J lost 2; bases outside the gene matches: 8.

The rearrangement joins TRBV2 to TRBJ2-7; D is perhaps TRBD1 (6 bases). Germline lookup yields CDR1 SNHLY and CDR2 FYNNEI. Trimming cost V 6 bases and J 2 bases, with 17 bases left between them. This CDR3 region has 15 residues. CDR3 sequence reads: CASSDPGDGAYEQYF. As DNA, the CDR3 is TGTGCCAGCAGCGACCCAGGGGACGGCGCCTACGAGCAGTACTTC.

Worth noting for this clone: Other DNA sequences from this sample encode an identical CDR3 as well. V is TRBV9 and J is TRBJ1-1; D is unclear. V was trimmed by 0 bases and J by 5 bases, leaving 11 bases between them. This CDR3 has 14 amino acids. Germline CDR1 and CDR2: SGDLS and YYNGEE. CDR3 in amino acids: CASSVATGKTEAFF. In DNA form, the CDR3 reads TGTGCCAGCAGCGTAGCAACGGGGAAGACTGAAGCTTTCTTT.

V usage is TRBV6-6 and J usage is TRBJ2-7; D perhaps matches TRBD2 (5 bases). This CDR3 is 14 amino acids long. The germline CDR1 and CDR2 sequences are MNHNY and SVGAGI (reference sequence). Trimming shortened V by 7 bases and J by 0 bases, and 13 bases separated the two germline ends. CDR3 nucleotide sequence: TGTGCCAGCACTGAGGAGGCACTCTCCTACGAGCAGTACTTC. Translated, it gives CASTEEALSYEQYF.

The chain couples TRBV6-6 to TRBJ2-7, with a possible D match to TRBD2 (6 bases). CDR1 and CDR2 from the germline V gene are MNHNY and SVGAGI (reference sequence). Trimming took 2 bases from V and 6 from J, leaving 8 bases between them. This CDR3 comprises 12 residues. As DNA, the CDR3 is TGTGCCAGCAGTTACGGTAGCGGCGAGCAGTACTTC. It translates to CASSYGSGEQYF.

This rearrangement joins TRBV5-1 to TRBJ2-7; 10 bases match TRBD2. In germline, CDR1 is SGHRS, CDR2 YFSETQ. The J segment lost 3 bases and the V segment lost 6 bases, leaving 6 bases of the junction unmatched. This CDR3 is built from 14 residues. CDR3 nucleotides: TGCGCCAGCAAGGTTGGACTAGCGGACTACGAGCAGTACTTC. Amino acid sequence: CASKVGLADYEQYF.

The chain combines TRBV29-1 with TRBJ2-5; D perhaps matches TRBD2 (5 bases). Per the germline V gene, CDR1 is SQVTM and CDR2 is ANQGSEA. The CDR3 totals 11 residues. V was clipped by 7 bases and J by 2 bases, with 8 bases between them. The CDR3 DNA is TGCAGCGCTGGACTGCAAGAGACCCAGTACTTC. It codes for CSAGLQETQYF.

The J gene is TRBJ1-4, the V gene TRBV28; tentatively, D is TRBD1 (5 bases). CDR1 MDHEN and CDR2 SYDVKM come from the germline V gene. The CDR3 contains 15 residues. The V and J ends lost 5 bases and 5 bases respectively, with 15 bases between them. CDR3 nucleotides: TGTGCCAGCAGTCCCACGGGGAGGGGAAATGAAAAACTGTTTTTT. Protein: CASSPTGRGNEKLFF.

J is TRBJ1-1 and V is TRBV29-1, with 7 bases lining up with TRBD1. The CDR3 extends over 11 amino acids. The V and J ends lost 7 bases and 6 bases, in that order; junction bases with no gene match: 5. Germline V CDR1 and CDR2: SQVTM, ANQGSEA. The CDR3 loop is CSAETGPEAFF. In nucleotides, the CDR3 is TGCAGCGCCGAGACAGGGCCTGAAGCTTTCTTT.

The V call is TRBV5-1, the J call TRBJ2-7; D possibly corresponds to TRBD1 (6 bases). The CDR3 contains 15 residues. Germline values: CDR1 SGHRS, CDR2 YFSETQ. Trimming took off 4 bases at V and 3 bases at J, with 17 bases between the two ends. CDR3 sequence reads: CASSMEGRGIYEQYF. DNA for the CDR3: TGCGCCAGCAGCATGGAAGGTAGGGGGATCTACGAGCAGTACTTC.

This chain joins TRBV4-1 and TRBJ2-5; tentatively, D is TRBD2 (5 bases). The V and J ends lost 2 bases and 3 bases respectively, with 13 bases between them. Germline loops: CDR1 MGHRA, CDR2 YSYEKL. The CDR3 runs to 15 residues. The CDR3 DNA reads TGCGCCAGCAGCCAATCTGGACTCGTCGAAGAGACCCAGTACTTC. Its translation: CASSQSGLVEETQYF.

The chain recombines TRBV6-4 with TRBJ1-1; D not resolved. CDR1 MRHNA and CDR2 SNTAGT come from the germline V gene. Deletions cut 7 bases from V and 4 bases from J, with 19 bases between. CDR3 size: 15 residues. The CDR3 here is CASTPSPEGTTEAFF. CDR3 nucleotide sequence: TGTGCCAGCACCCCCTCACCGGAGGGTACCACTGAAGCTTTCTTT.

The chain combines TRBV6-5 with TRBJ2-7, with 9 positions matching TRBD2. Germline CDR1 and CDR2: MNHEY and SVGAGI. This CDR3 has 16 residues. The V segment lost 4 bases and the J segment 0 bases; nucleotides outside the gene matches: 7. The CDR3 reads CASSSPVAGASYEQYF. CDR3 nucleotide sequence: TGTGCCAGCAGTTCGCCGGTAGCGGGGGCCTCCTACGAGCAGTACTTC.

This chain links TRBV30 with TRBJ1-5; 7 bases are shared with TRBD1. The CDR3 contains 13 residues. Germline loops: CDR1 GTSNPN, CDR2 SVGIG (reference sequence). Losses at the gene ends were 3 bases for V and 9 bases for J; bases not matched to a gene: 8. CDR3 in amino acids: CAWRQSPGGPQHF. CDR3 nucleotides: TGTGCCTGGAGACAGAGCCCAGGGGGGCCCCAGCATTTT.

A single count supports this clone. The V call is TRBV7-9, the J call TRBJ2-5; weak D call: TRBD1 (6 bases). From germline, CDR1 is SEHNR and CDR2 FQNEAQ (reference sequence). V was cut by 11 bases and J by 1 base, with 14 bases left in between. The CDR3 length is 13 residues. CDR3 sequence reads: CASRQGTQETQYF. The CDR3 coding sequence is TGTGCCTCCCGCCAGGGGACCCAAGAGACCCAGTACTTC.

V is TRBV30 and J is TRBJ1-4; TRBD1 matches at 7 bases. This CDR3 has 14 amino acids. From germline, CDR1 is GTSNPN and CDR2 SVGIG (reference sequence). The trim removed 4 bases at V and 5 bases at J, leaving 7 bases unmatched. The CDR3 is CAWNPGQLNEKLFF. The CDR3 DNA sequence: TGTGCCTGGAATCCGGGACAGCTAAATGAAAAACTGTTTTTT.

The V gene is TRBV7-8, the J gene TRBJ1-1; the D gene is possibly TRBD1 (6 bases). Trimming stripped 3 bases from V and 3 bases from J, with 8 bases between. Germline CDR1 SGHVS, CDR2 FQNEAQ. The CDR3 contains 13 residues. The CDR3, as DNA: TGTGCCAGCAGCTTTACAGGGTACACTGAAGCTTTCTTT. Protein sequence: CASSFTGYTEAFF.

This clone has just one count. The genes are TRBV7-9 and TRBJ1-2; weak D call: TRBD1 (6 bases). The V end lost 1 base, the J end lost 1 base, and 7 bases lay between the germline ends. The CDR3 is 14 residues long. Per germline, CDR1 SEHNR and CDR2 FQNEAQ (reference sequence). For the CDR3, the DNA is TGTGCCAGCAGCTTAGAGGGGGATAACTATGGCTACACCTTC. Translated, it gives CASSLEGDNYGYTF.

The chain recombines TRBV1 with TRBJ1-5. TRBV1 is an annotated pseudogene. This CDR3 region has 14 residues. CDR3 amino acids: CTSSRDPFNQPQHF. For the CDR3, the DNA is TGCACCAGCAGCCGAGACCCCTTTAATCAGCCCCAGCATTTT.

This clone has only a few counts. The chain is built from TRBV7-9 and TRBJ1-1; TRBD1 is a possible D gene (5 bases). Trimming pared 7 bases from V and 1 base from J, leaving 16 bases between. The CDR3 has 15 amino acids. The V gene's germline CDR1 is SEHNR and CDR2 FQNEAQ (reference sequence). Written as DNA, the CDR3 is TGTGCCAGCACCAAATACAGGTTTCCGAACACTGAAGCTTTCTTT. Protein product: CASTKYRFPNTEAFF.